Listed below are T cell receptor beta chains from one sample, sequenced in a study of blood T cell repertoires in COVID-19. Libraries were prepared by immunoSEQ multiplex PCR; TCRdb keeps only in-frame clonotypes and omits some of them. The repertoire includes about 220,000 clones, roughly 84% of them detected once, and 9.7% sits in the top ten. The sample consisted of peripheral blood. These receptors all come from a man aged 50 to 59 with active or convalescent COVID-19. Each CDR3 is given with its conserved first and last residue. Fields, in order: V gene, clone size, D gene, J gene, CDR3 protein, CDR3 DNA. D genes are given only for firm matches. Clone size is given for some rows only: seen once, a few or many times, or a class if the clone is expanded.

TRBV7-9,-,TRBD1,TRBJ2-2,CASAHLEGAHTGELFF,TGTGCCAGCGCCCACCTCGAGGGGGCACACACCGGGGAGCTGTTTTTT
TRBV5-1,-,-,TRBJ1-6,CASSLDSGVRSPLHF,TGCGCCAGCAGCTTAGATTCGGGTGTGCGTTCACCCCTCCACTTT
TRBV10-3,-,TRBD1,TRBJ2-3,CAISPDRVRADTQYF,TGTGCCATCAGCCCGGACAGGGTAAGGGCAGATACGCAGTATTTT
TRBV6-5,once,TRBD1,TRBJ1-3,CATGTGAGNTIYF,TGTGCCACCGGTACAGGGGCTGGAAACACCATATATTTT
TRBV7-2,-,TRBD2,TRBJ2-2,CASSLVAGDPGELFF,TGTGCCAGCAGCTTAGTAGCGGGAGACCCCGGGGAGCTGTTTTTT
TRBV29-1,-,-,TRBJ2-3,CSATRAGVDTQYF,TGCAGCGCCACACGAGCGGGTGTAGATACGCAGTATTTT
TRBV15,-,-,TRBJ2-7,CATSVDSTYYEQYF,TGTGCCACCAGCGTCGACAGTACTTACTACGAGCAGTACTTC
TRBV28,once,-,TRBJ1-2,CASSLFGPQGYGYTF,TGTGCCAGCAGTTTATTCGGGCCTCAGGGCTATGGCTACACCTTC
TRBV7-2,-,-,TRBJ1-3,CASSLGDLGSGNTIYF,TGTGCCAGCAGCTTGGGGGACTTGGGCTCTGGAAACACCATATATTTT
TRBV7-2,-,-,TRBJ1-1,CASSLVFRTEAFF,TGTGCCAGCAGCTTAGTTTTCAGGACTGAAGCTTTCTTT
TRBV4-2,-,TRBD2,TRBJ2-3,CASSRRLAVGTDTQYF,TGTGCCAGCAGCCGCCGACTAGCGGTGGGCACAGATACGCAGTATTTT
TRBV21-1,-,-,TRBJ2-1,CASSKGVGTRLNNEQFF,TGTGCCAGCAGCAAAGGGGTCGGGACAAGGTTGAACAATGAGCAGTTCTTC
TRBV6-5,-,TRBD1,TRBJ2-5,CASSLRDRAETQYF,TGTGCCAGCAGTCTCCGGGACAGGGCTGAGACCCAGTACTTC
TRBV20-1,-,-,TRBJ1-5,CSASNLQGGNQPQHF,TGCAGTGCTAGTAACCTACAGGGTGGCAATCAGCCCCAGCATTTT
TRBV5-6,-,TRBD1,TRBJ2-2,CASSFGQGDGELFF,TGTGCCAGCAGCTTTGGACAGGGTGACGGGGAGCTGTTTTTT
TRBV7-9,-,-,TRBJ1-1,CASSLSREAFF,TGTGCCAGCAGCTTAAGCCGTGAAGCTTTCTTT
TRBV10-3,few,-,TRBJ2-5,CAISGPQKGETQYF,TGTGCCATCAGTGGCCCGCAAAAGGGGGAGACCCAGTACTTC
TRBV19,-,TRBD1,TRBJ1-5,CASSIRDRALNQPQHF,TGTGCCAGTAGTATCCGTGACAGGGCCCTGAATCAGCCCCAGCATTTT
TRBV2,-,-,TRBJ1-6,CASRDMGGGNSPLHF,TGTGCCAGCAGGGATATGGGGGGTGGTAATTCACCCCTCCACTTT
TRBV6-2/TRBV6-3,-,TRBD1,TRBJ2-1,CASSTGQGTYNEQFF,TGTGCCAGCAGTACGGGACAGGGGACCTACAATGAGCAGTTCTTC
TRBV7-6,-,TRBD2,TRBJ2-5,CASSLVAGGTGMETQYF,TGTGCCAGCAGCTTGGTAGCGGGGGGAACAGGGATGGAGACCCAGTACTTC
TRBV3-1/TRBV3-2,-,TRBD1,TRBJ1-2,CASSQDSLTTGLTF,TGTGCCAGCAGCCAAGACTCTCTCACGACAGGGCTCACCTTC
TRBV18,-,-,TRBJ1-3,CASSQIQPFGQGQAGYSGNTIYF,TGTGCCAGCTCACAGATACAACCATTTGGTCAAGGTCAAGCAGGGTACTCTGGAAACACCATATATTTT
TRBV5-4,-,-,TRBJ2-5,CASSFRQTQETQYF,TGTGCCAGCAGCTTCAGACAGACACAAGAGACCCAGTACTTC
TRBV6-6,once,TRBD1,TRBJ1-4,CASSLGQGNEKLFF,TGTGCCAGCAGTTTGGGACAGGGAAATGAAAAACTGTTTTTT
TRBV5-1,few,TRBD1,TRBJ2-6,CASSLRTGGTNVLTF,TGCGCCAGCAGCTTGAGGACAGGGGGGACCAACGTCCTGACTTTC
TRBV15,-,-,TRBJ2-4,CATSRVGALAKNIQYF,TGTGCCACCAGCAGAGTAGGGGCCCTTGCCAAAAACATTCAGTACTTC
TRBV30,-,TRBD1,TRBJ2-7,CAWERQGGSYEQYF,TGTGCCTGGGAAAGACAGGGGGGTTCCTACGAGCAGTACTTC
TRBV20-1,once,TRBD1,TRBJ1-2,CSASSDRGPHGYTF,TGCAGTGCTAGTAGCGACAGGGGGCCCCATGGCTACACCTTC
TRBV3-1/TRBV3-2,once,TRBD1,TRBJ2-7,CASSSRGPWYEQYF,TGTGCCAGCAGCTCCAGGGGGCCGTGGTACGAGCAGTACTTC
TRBV14,-,-,TRBJ2-2,CASSQDWNGYTGELFF,TGTGCCAGCAGCCAAGATTGGAACGGGTACACCGGGGAGCTGTTTTTT
TRBV5-1,-,TRBD1,TRBJ2-1,CASSLGDSRYNEQFF,TGCGCCAGCAGCTTAGGGGACAGCCGATACAATGAGCAGTTCTTC
TRBV6-2/TRBV6-3,once,-,TRBJ2-4,CASSYADTDLAKNIQYF,TGTGCCAGCAGTTACGCGGACACGGACCTAGCCAAAAACATTCAGTACTTC
TRBV20-1,-,TRBD1,TRBJ1-1,CSASRDRETEAFF,TGCAGTGCTAGTAGGGACAGGGAAACTGAAGCTTTCTTT
TRBV9,-,TRBD1,TRBJ2-2,CASSAHRGPGTGELFF,TGTGCCAGCAGCGCCCACAGGGGGCCGGGCACCGGGGAGCTGTTTTTT
TRBV12-3/TRBV12-4,-,-,TRBJ2-5,CASKMDSQETQYF,TGTGCCAGCAAAATGGACAGCCAAGAGACCCAGTACTTC
TRBV5-5,few,-,TRBJ1-6,CASSSINSPLHF,TGTGCCAGCAGCTCCATTAATTCACCCCTCCACTTT
TRBV10-3,-,-,TRBJ1-5,CAISTDGNQPQHF,TGTGCCATCAGTACCGACGGGAATCAGCCCCAGCATTTT
TRBV10-3,-,-,TRBJ1-6,CATFPGGPYNSPLHF,TGTGCCACGTTTCCGGGGGGCCCCTATAATTCACCCCTCCACTTT
TRBV4-3,-,-,TRBJ2-1,CASSQPPGVSVEQFF,TGCGCCAGCAGCCAGCCCCCGGGGGTATCGGTTGAGCAGTTCTTC